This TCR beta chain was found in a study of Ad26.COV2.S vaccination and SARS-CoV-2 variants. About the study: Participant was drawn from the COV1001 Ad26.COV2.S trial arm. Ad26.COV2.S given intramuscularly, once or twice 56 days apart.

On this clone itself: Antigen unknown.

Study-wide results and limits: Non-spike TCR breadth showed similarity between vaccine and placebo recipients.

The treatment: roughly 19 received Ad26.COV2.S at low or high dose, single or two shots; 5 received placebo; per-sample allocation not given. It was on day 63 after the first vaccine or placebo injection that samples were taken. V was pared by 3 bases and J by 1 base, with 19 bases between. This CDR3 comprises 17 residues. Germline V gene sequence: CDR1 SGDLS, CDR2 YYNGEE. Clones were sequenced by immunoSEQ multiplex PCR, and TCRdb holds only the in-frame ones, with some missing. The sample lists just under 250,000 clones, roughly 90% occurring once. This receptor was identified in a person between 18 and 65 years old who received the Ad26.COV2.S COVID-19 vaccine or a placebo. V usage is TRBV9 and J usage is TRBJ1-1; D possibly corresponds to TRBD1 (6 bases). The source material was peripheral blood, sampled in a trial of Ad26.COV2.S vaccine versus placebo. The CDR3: CASSASILQGSNTEAFF. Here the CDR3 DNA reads TGTGCCAGCAGCGCATCAATCCTACAGGGCTCGAACACTGAAGCTTTCTTT.